This T cell receptor (beta chain) was profiled in a study of early T cells in non-severe SARS-CoV-2 infection. MiXCR, run by TCRdb on the 5' RACE reads, gives a single entry per CDR3 protein. Here the sample spans 100,000 to 150,000 distinct CDR3 sequences, about 15% being singletons. This clonotype was counted only a few times. Trimming cost V 1 base and J 4 bases, with 13 bases left between them. The CDR3 has 15 residues. CDR1 is LGHDT and CDR2 is YNNKEL in the germline V gene (reference sequence). The chain is built from TRBV3-1 and TRBJ1-2; D is unclear. The sequenced sample consisted of whole blood. This TCR derives from an adult who was a healthcare worker with PCR-confirmed SARS-CoV-2 infection or an uninfected control (not recorded which). The DNA for the CDR3 is TGTGCCAGCAGCCAAGGAATCGGGGAGGTCTATGGCTACACCTTC. As protein: CASSQGIGEVYGYTF.